What follows describes a single T cell receptor (beta chain). The antigen remains unidentified. The missing CDR3 end, 3 residues past where the read stops, is filled in from the germline J gene. CDR1 DFQATT and CDR2 SNEGSKA come from the germline V gene (reference sequence). The CDR3 sequence is 13 residues long. V dropped 6 bases and J dropped 1; count of bases not matched to a gene: 3. This specimen belongs to a study of Tregs in tolerant kidney transplant recipients. Clones were sequenced by immunoSEQ multiplex PCR, and TCRdb holds only the in-frame ones, with some missing. Its listing shows under 35,000 clones. Study outcomes and limitations: Donor-specific Treg expansion exceeded global Treg expansion in tolerant patients, suggesting antigen drive. Nucleotide sequences could not be compared across some patients' samples due to primer changes. Findings come from small patient numbers and require larger validation.

Related graft donors supplied nonmyeloablative bone marrow transplants, and mixed chimerism was transient. Unstimulated regulatory T cells (CD4+CD25+CD127-), CD4+CD25- non-regulatory cells, CD4 and CD8 cells were FACS-sorted from thawed PBMCs. The clonotype comes from a human patient who received a combined kidney and bone marrow transplant. Some T cells may trace back to the graft donor. The material sequenced was CD4+ T cells from blood (PBMCs), taken 24 months after the transplant. The chain is built from TRBV20-1 and TRBJ2-3; 8 nucleotides align to TRBD2. The covered CDR3 bases are TGCAGTGCCCCGGGGGGGGGCACAGATACG. Amino acids: CSAPGGGTDT. The full CDR3 sequence reads CSAPGGGTDTQYF.